These 23 T cell receptor beta chains were sequenced from one sample in a study of cytomegalovirus exposure and HLA in healthy donors. 13 Jbeta primers and 60 Vbeta primers were used for the PCR. TCRdb's copy holds only in-frame clones and misses some; the assay was immunoSEQ multiplex PCR. The table has about 50,000 clones, roughly 73% seen once; the top ten hold less than 3%. The source material was PBMCs. The origin of the receptors is a woman aged 40-49 years in good health and CMV-seropositive.

This clone has only a few counts. The V and J genes are TRBV7-2 and TRBJ2-5; D ambiguous. The CDR3 loop spans 12 amino acids. Germline V lookup: CDR1 SGHTA, CDR2 FQGNSA. The V gene lost 7 bases and the J gene lost 3 bases, with 9 bases spanning the gap. The CDR3 DNA reads TGTGCCAGCACCCTCCCTAAAGAGACCCAGTACTTC. Protein sequence: CASTLPKETQYF. Combining the CDR3 with reference TRBV7-2 and TRBJ2-5 gives the whole variable domain GAGVSQSPSNKVTEKGKDVELRCDPISGHTALYWYRQSLGQGLEFLIYFQGNSAPDKSGLPSDRFSAERTGGSVSTLTIQRTQQEDSAVYLCASTLPKETQYFGPGTRLLVL.

The chain combines TRBV20-1 with TRBJ1-1; 7 bases agree with TRBD1. V lost 6 bases, J lost 8 bases, and 6 bases stayed unmatched. CDR1 and CDR2 from the germline V gene are DFQATT and SNEGSKA (reference sequence). The length of the CDR3 is 11 residues. The DNA for the CDR3 is TGCAGTGCAGACCGGGACAGAGAAGCTTTCTTT. Translating it yields CSADRDREAFF.

By sample share, this clone is medium-sized. The genes are TRBV11-2 and TRBJ2-1; 9 bases match TRBD2. CDR1 is SGHAT and CDR2 is FQNNGV in the germline V gene. Losses at the gene ends were 2 bases for V and 4 bases for J; bases not matched to a gene: 6. The CDR3 is 16 amino acids. CDR3 sequence: CASSLQAGGLYNEQFF. In DNA, the CDR3 is TGTGCCAGCAGCTTACAAGCGGGGGGACTTTACAATGAGCAGTTCTTC.

V and J are TRBV5-4 and TRBJ2-7; TRBD2 aligns across 7 bases. V dropped 4 bases and J dropped 4; count of bases not matched to a gene: 8. Germline CDR1 is SGHNT and CDR2 is YYREEE (reference sequence). The CDR3 is made up of 14 amino acids. CDR3 sequence (DNA): TGTGCCAGCAGCCTAGCGGTCGGGCCATACGAGCAGTACTTC. Residues: CASSLAVGPYEQYF.

This clone was counted once. This chain connects TRBV6-4 to TRBJ2-3; TRBD2 agrees at 8 bases. The V gene end was trimmed by 6 bases and the J gene end by 1 base; junction bases not matched to a gene: 0. The CDR3 has 13 amino acids. The germline V gene encodes CDR1 MRHNA and CDR2 SNTAGT. The CDR3 loop is CASRAGGTDTQYF. The CDR3 nucleotides read TGTGCCAGCAGAGCGGGGGGCACAGATACGCAGTATTTT.

The chain couples TRBV7-9 to TRBJ2-5; 13 bases match TRBD2. Trimming cost V 11 bases and J 5 bases; bases outside gene matches: 8. There are 14 residues in the CDR3. From germline, CDR1 is SEHNR and CDR2 FQNEAQ (reference sequence). DNA for the CDR3: TGTGCCGCAGACGGACTAGCGGGGGAGGAGACCCAGTACTTC. Its translation: CAADGLAGEETQYF.

This chain connects TRBV29-1 to TRBJ1-5; D call uncertain. Germline V gene sequence: CDR1 SQVTM, CDR2 ANQGSEA. The V end lost 4 bases, the J end lost 0 bases, and 7 bases lay between the germline ends. This CDR3 has 13 residues. This CDR3 reads CSVAQDSNQPQHF. In DNA form, the CDR3 reads TGCAGCGTTGCCCAGGATAGCAATCAGCCCCAGCATTTT.

This clone rates as medium-sized. This chain joins TRBV10-2 and TRBJ1-1; possibly TRBD1 for D (6 bases). In germline, CDR1 is WSHSY, CDR2 SAAADI. CDR3 length equals 14 residues. V was shortened by 6 bases and J by 1 base, with 12 bases between the two germline ends. The CDR3 bases are TGCGCCAGCAGAGACGGGACACCGAACACTGAAGCTTTCTTT. This encodes CASRDGTPNTEAFF.

This clone has more than one count but fewer than ten. This chain joins TRBV6-6 and TRBJ2-2, with 9 positions matching TRBD2. V lost 5 bases and J lost 7; bases outside the gene matches: 11. CDR3 length equals 16 residues. Germline assignment: CDR1 MNHNY and CDR2 SVGAGI (reference sequence). CDR3 region: CASSTPSGGPVGELFF. The CDR3 DNA sequence: TGTGCCAGCAGTACTCCGAGCGGGGGGCCGGTCGGGGAGCTGTTTTTT.

This rearrangement joins TRBV14 to TRBJ2-2; the D gene is possibly TRBD1 (6 bases). Looked up from germline, CDR1 is SGHDN and CDR2 is FVKESK. The CDR3 extends over 16 amino acids. The V and J ends lost 4 bases and 4 bases respectively, with 16 bases between them. The CDR3 coding sequence is TGTGCCAGCAGCCCGAATACCGGGACATCCACCGGGGAGCTGTTTTTT. This encodes CASSPNTGTSTGELFF.

The chain combines TRBV10-3 with TRBJ1-2; D is undetermined. V gave up 0 bases and J gave up 8 bases, with 16 bases separating them. This CDR3 comprises 15 residues. The germline V gene has CDR1 ENHRY and CDR2 SYGVKD. The CDR3 region has the DNA TGTGCCATCAGTGAGTCGATTGGACTGGCTATCGGCTACACCTTC. Amino acids: CAISESIGLAIGYTF.

This chain joins TRBV29-1 and TRBJ2-3; possibly TRBD1 for D (5 bases). Trimming took 0 bases from V and 5 from J, leaving 12 bases between them. The CDR3 runs 14 residues. CDR1 SQVTM and CDR2 ANQGSEA come from the germline V gene. The CDR3 protein is CSVEEGRERDTQYF. In nucleotides, the CDR3 is TGCAGCGTTGAAGAAGGCAGGGAAAGAGATACGCAGTATTTT.

The rearrangement uses TRBV4-2 and TRBJ1-6; the match to TRBD1 covers 9 bases. After removal of 4 bases from V and 7 bases from J, the junction contained 8 bases not matched to a gene. CDR1 is LGHNA and CDR2 is YNFKEQ in the germline V gene. This CDR3 spans 16 amino acids. This chain's CDR3 is CASSRDRVGGNSPLHF. As DNA, the CDR3 is TGTGCCAGCAGCCGGGACAGGGTTGGAGGGAATTCACCCCTCCACTTT.

The chain couples TRBV10-1 to TRBJ2-2; no firm D call. CDR3 length: 12 amino acids. CDR1 and CDR2 (germline): WNHNN, SYGVQD (reference sequence). Trimming removed 2 bases at V and 10 bases at J, with 8 bases between. In DNA form, the CDR3 reads TGCGCCAGCAGTGAGCAGATCGAGGAGCTGTTTTTT. Protein sequence: CASSEQIEELFF.

A word on this clone: This CDR3 is also generated by other DNA sequences in the sample. The chain links TRBV28 to TRBJ2-7, with D possibly being TRBD2 (5 bases). Between the trimmed V and J ends, which lost 8 bases and 1 base, there was a span of 15 bases. The CDR3 spans 14 residues. Germline CDR1 reads MDHEN; CDR2 reads SYDVKM. CDR3 sequence reads: CASGENTASYEQYF. In DNA, the CDR3 is TGTGCCAGCGGGGAGAATACAGCTTCCTACGAGCAGTACTTC.

In this sample, this clone turned up a few times. CDR3 sequence reads: CAIGTENTDTQYF. In DNA form, the CDR3 reads TGTGCCATTGGGACAGAGAACACAGATACGCAGTATTTT. The chain links TRBV10-3 to TRBJ2-3; 7 nucleotides line up with TRBD1. V shed 9 bases, J shed 2 bases, and the junction held 5 bases outside the gene matches. CDR1 and CDR2 (germline): ENHRY, SYGVKD. CDR3 length: 13 residues.

CDR3 coding DNA: TGTGCCAGCAGCCCCGCCCCTAGCGGGGGGGTGACCCAGTACTTC. Translated, it gives CASSPAPSGGVTQYF. The chain joins TRBV7-2 to TRBJ2-5; 12 bases align to TRBD2. The germline CDR1 and CDR2 sequences are SGHTA and FQGNSA. V trimming: 5 bases; J trimming: 7 bases; junction bases outside the gene matches: 8. CDR3 size: 15 residues.

The chain couples TRBV2 to TRBJ2-5; D remains ambiguous. CDR1 and CDR2 from the germline V gene are SNHLY and FYNNEI. The V and J ends lost 9 bases and 5 bases respectively, with 19 bases between them. The CDR3 covers 14 residues. CDR3 sequence: CASGRDTTVETQYF. The CDR3 DNA reads TGTGCCAGTGGCCGCGACACGACGGTTGAGACCCAGTACTTC.

This chain's CDR3 is CSAPQTGELFF. The CDR3 coding sequence is TGCAGTGCGCCGCAGACCGGGGAGCTGTTTTTT. The chain joins TRBV20-1 to TRBJ2-2, with D uncertain. Per germline, CDR1 DFQATT and CDR2 SNEGSKA (reference sequence). The CDR3 covers 11 residues. V gave up 6 bases and J gave up 5 bases, with 7 bases separating them.

This chain links TRBV5-1 with TRBJ2-1; 8 nucleotides agree with TRBD1. The CDR3 has 15 residues. Germline CDR1 is SGHRS and CDR2 is YFSETQ. The ends lost 4 bases at V and 2 bases at J; junction bases unmatched: 5. The CDR3 protein is CASSVPGQAYNEQFF. The CDR3 DNA follows: TGCGCCAGCAGCGTACCGGGACAGGCCTACAATGAGCAGTTCTTC.

V gene TRBV6-5 combines with J gene TRBJ1-5; the D gene is possibly TRBD1 (6 bases). CDR3 length equals 15 residues. From germline, CDR1 is MNHEY and CDR2 SVGAGI. Trimming pared 6 bases from V and 6 bases from J, leaving 18 bases between. The CDR3 protein is CASSLGGGAGQPQHF. CDR3 in DNA: TGTGCCAGCAGCCTGGGAGGGGGGGCTGGTCAGCCCCAGCATTTT.

The chain has TRBV5-1 and TRBJ1-4; 9 nucleotides align to TRBD1. CDR3 length: 19 amino acids. Germline assignment: CDR1 SGHRS and CDR2 YFSETQ. With V trimmed by 4 bases and J by 3 bases, 16 bases remained unmatched. The DNA of the CDR3 is TGCGCCAGCAGCGGCTTACCGGGACAGGGAATTTGGTCTAATGAAAAACTGTTTTTT. It is translated as CASSGLPGQGIWSNEKLFF.

The chain combines TRBV4-2 with TRBJ2-3, with 8 positions matching TRBD2. Germline CDR1 and CDR2: LGHNA and YNFKEQ. This CDR3 is built from 16 residues. With V trimmed by 1 base and J by 4 bases, 7 bases remained unmatched. In DNA, the CDR3 is TGTGCCAGCAGCCAAGGGGGACTAGATCGAGCAGATACGCAGTATTTT. Its translation is CASSQGGLDRADTQYF.